This entry concerns a single T cell receptor beta chain. Its antigen has not been determined. No much larger clone is present one base from it, and per-base qualities are unavailable. Each collaborating institution followed its own protocols to collect whole blood in K2EDTA tubes. For TCRbeta analysis, collaborators shipped samples as frozen whole blood, isolated PBMCs, or DNA extracted from either of those sample types. This record comes from a study of blood T cell repertoires in COVID-19 (dated by TCRdb to about 2020). About the study as a whole: The collaborator samples originated in the United States, Italy and Spain and spanned the acute and convalescent phases of COVID-19. The prospective study material was composed of cDNA or gDNA derived from T cells, B-cell-depleted T cells, or PBMCs. Deeply sampled blood TCRbeta repertoires from subjects exposed to, actively infected with, or recovered from COVID-19 were included in the dataset. The repertoires were made available in a free public database intended to serve as a resource for research on the immune response to SARS-CoV-2. Samples were obtained from the ongoing ImmuneRACE study (first 160 participants) and from about 1,300 subjects provided by 6 global collaborators. Sample metadata almost always included a de-identified subject ID, COVID-19 status, age in years and sex. HLA class I and class II types, where available, came from metadata supplied by the sample provider rather than from assay-based typing. Results the study describes overall, beyond this receptor: Clinical and demographic metadata were provided uncurated, with the amount varying by source and participant.

TCRbeta CDR3 regions were amplified from genomic DNA using the immunoSEQ Assay, a bias-controlled multiplex PCR. Per the original workflow: The number of nucleated cells in each sample was estimated from the amplification of reference gene primers within the assay. Sequence reads were collapsed and filtered to measure the absolute abundance of every unique TCRbeta CDR3 rearrangement. For each sample, productive Simpson clonality was calculated as the square root of Simpson's diversity index across productive rearrangements. TCRdb re-hosts the immuneACCESS table, in-frame sequences only. Its copies lack some clones; in the studies checked, an unresolved V gene accounts for under half of them, and the cause for the rest is not known. Clonal size and the V and J genes are those of that table, whereas D and trimming came from the DNA. This sample gives 100,000 to 150,000 clones in total; 80% to 85% of them show up just once. 3.8% of the sample comes from the top ten.

The sequencing input was peripheral blood. The TCR comes from a woman in her forties or fifties with acute or convalescent COVID-19.

Here is the DNA: TGTGCCAGCAGCTTCGGAGGGGCCGGCGGAGAGACCCAGTACTTC. Translation gives CASSFGGAGGETQYF. Rearrangement joined TRBV7-9 to TRBJ2-5; the D region possibly corresponds to TRBD2 (6 bases align). V loses 3 bases, J loses 4 bases, and the germline ends lie 15 bases apart. In the germline V gene (reference sequence), CDR1 corresponds to SEHNR and CDR2 to FQNEAQ. The CDR3 covers 15 residues, taking in both the cysteine and the phenylalanine. The DNA shown is the 45-base CDR3, in frame from base 1. The CDR3, completed at both ends by the reference TRBV7-9 and TRBJ2-5 genes, gives the full variable domain DTGVSQNPRHKITKRGQNVTFRCDPISEHNRLYWYRQTLGQGPEFLTYFQNEAQLEKSRLLSDRFSAERPKGSFSTLEIQRTEQGDSAMYLCASSFGGAGGETQYFGPGTRLLVL.